This T cell receptor beta chain was captured in a study of neurological immune-mediated disorders. TCRdb re-derived calls from the 5' RACE reads in MiXCR, one entry per CDR3 protein. Here the sample spans some 66,000 distinct CDR3 sequences, 3.5% to 5% being singletons. The table lists this clonotype with many counts. CDR3 length equals 12 residues. Trimming cost V 4 bases and J 12 bases, with 15 bases left between them. Germline V gene sequence: CDR1 SNHLY, CDR2 FYNNEI. The receptor's source is a man aged 50 or older with multiple sclerosis. The specimen was PBMCs. This chain links TRBV2 with TRBJ2-5; the D call may be TRBD1 or TRBD2 (5 bases each). The CDR3 DNA reads as TGTGCCAGCAGTGGGGGCCCGGAGGAAGAGTACTTC. Its protein is CASSGGPEEEYF.